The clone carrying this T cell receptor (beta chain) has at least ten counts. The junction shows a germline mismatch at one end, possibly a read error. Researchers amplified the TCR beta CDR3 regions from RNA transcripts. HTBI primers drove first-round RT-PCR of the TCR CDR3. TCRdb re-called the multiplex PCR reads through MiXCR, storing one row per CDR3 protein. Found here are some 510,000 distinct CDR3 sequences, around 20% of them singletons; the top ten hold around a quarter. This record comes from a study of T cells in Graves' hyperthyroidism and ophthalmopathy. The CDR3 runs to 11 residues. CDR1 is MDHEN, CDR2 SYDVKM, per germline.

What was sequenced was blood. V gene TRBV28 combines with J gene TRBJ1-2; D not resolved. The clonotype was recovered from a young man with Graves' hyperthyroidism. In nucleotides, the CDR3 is TGTGCCAGCAGCTCATTCTATGGCCACACCTTC. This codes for CASSSFYGHTF.